Listed below are T cell receptor beta chains from one sample, sequenced in a study of graft-versus-host responses after intestinal transplantation. TCRdb's copy holds only in-frame clones and misses some; the assay was immunoSEQ multiplex PCR. The sample carries roughly 120,000 clones, approximately 92% recorded once. These receptors are not linked to any known antigen. Sequencing was performed on unstimulated CD4+ T cells sorted from spleen or lymph node cells, taken before transplant. The receptors derive from a human donor who was the organ donor for an intestinal transplant. The conserved cysteine and the conserved F or W are not part of the CDR3 here. The D gene is left open where the match is weak.

TRBV6-5	10	-	TRBJ1-3	ASSTQGNTIY
TRBV4-2	13	-	TRBJ1-5	ASSQESFSNQPQH
TRBV28	12	TRBD1	TRBJ1-1	ASSPGGGNTEAF
TRBV6-1	11	-	TRBJ2-5	ASSPRGWETQY
TRBV19	14	-	TRBJ1-5	ASSMDRPYSNQPQH
TRBV6-6	10	TRBD1	TRBJ1-1	ASSVRGTEAF
TRBV5-5	11	TRBD1	TRBJ2-7	ASSPGQPSKKY
TRBV29-1	13	TRBD2	TRBJ2-5	SVRTSGRAEETQY
TRBV5-1	11	-	TRBJ1-5	ASSLESDQPQH
TRBV2	12	TRBD1	TRBJ2-7	ASSLRDRGNEQY
TRBV6-6	12	-	TRBJ1-2	ASSYSRAYYGYT
TRBV6-5	10	-	TRBJ1-2	ASSRDTYGYT
TRBV6-6	10	-	TRBJ2-3	ASGKGPDTQY
TRBV30	11	-	TRBJ1-5	AWSAGVGQPQH
TRBV6-6	12	-	TRBJ1-1	ASSYGGWNTEAF
TRBV12-5	10	-	TRBJ2-3	ASGLDTDTQY
TRBV19	12	TRBD1	TRBJ2-5	ASRRQGGGETQY
TRBV5-1	13	-	TRBJ2-1	ASSGTGGSYNEQF
TRBV12-2	10	-	TRBJ2-5	ARGATQETQY
TRBV11-3	17	-	TRBJ1-5	ASTPQPQGPSYSNQPQH
TRBV28	14	TRBD1	TRBJ1-1	ASSFRMGQGHTEAF
TRBV19	11	-	TRBJ1-2	ASSLRAGNGYT
TRBV7-8	11	-	TRBJ2-2	ASSPTSTGELF
TRBV29-1	12	TRBD1	TRBJ1-1	SVERTGANTEAF
TRBV7-9	11	TRBD1	TRBJ1-2	ASSLGGVYGYT
TRBV19	11	-	TRBJ2-2	ASSIAGAGELF
TRBV28	11	-	TRBJ2-7	ASSLVAAGEQY
TRBV19	14	TRBD2	TRBJ2-2	ASSKAASGSTGELF
TRBV6-1	11	-	TRBJ2-3	ASKRGRTDTQY
TRBV2	16	-	TRBJ1-4	ASSEPDSTAATNEKLF
TRBV4-1	13	TRBD1	TRBJ2-5	ASSRQGVWEETQY
TRBV5-5	10	-	TRBJ1-2	ASSLQGGGYT
TRBV11-1	13	-	TRBJ2-1	ASSLMADTGNEQF
TRBV7-6	15	-	TRBJ2-1	ASSSQLRGRINNEQF
TRBV11-2	11	-	TRBJ1-1	ASSSLRGLEAF
TRBV28	14	-	TRBJ1-5	ASSFWATLSNQPQH
TRBV9	12	-	TRBJ1-1	ATTVGGAKDEAF
TRBV21-1	14	-	TRBJ1-2	ASSRTLRGTGDGYT
TRBV30	11	TRBD1	TRBJ1-2	AWSGGGNYGYT
TRBV6-5	13	-	TRBJ1-2	ASSYSWSPNYGYT
TRBV20-1	9	-	TRBJ1-3	SASTGNTIY
TRBV5-1	9	-	TRBJ2-5	ASSLRETQY
TRBV7-9	14	-	TRBJ1-3	ASSPSGQEFGNTIY
TRBV7-2	13	TRBD2	-	ASSLWTSGTDEQY
TRBV10-1	13	TRBD2	TRBJ2-7	ASSDESGSAYEQY
TRBV19	16	TRBD1	TRBJ1-1	ASSIHGQGAGGNTEAF
TRBV6-5	12	-	TRBJ2-4	ASSYSRVGDIQY
TRBV29-1	13	-	TRBJ2-1	SVEDPRTATGEQF
TRBV5-1	13	-	TRBJ2-3	ASSLYPDITDTQY
TRBV9	18	TRBD2	TRBJ2-3	ASSVSPSSGTHLSTDTQY
TRBV6-1	13	TRBD2	TRBJ2-7	ASSRGTSVAYEQY
TRBV19	13	TRBD2	TRBJ2-7	ASSIIAGSSYEQY
TRBV27	11	-	TRBJ2-2	ASGTRNTGELF
TRBV9	13	-	TRBJ2-1	ASSVDGGPYNEQF
TRBV6-5	14	TRBD2	TRBJ2-2	ASSYLAGGPTGELF
TRBV23-1	11	TRBD1	TRBJ1-3	ASETGVRNTIY
TRBV9	13	-	TRBJ2-7	ASSKLAGPSYEQY
TRBV11-3	12	-	TRBJ2-2	ASSRDNLAGELF